This T cell receptor beta chain was captured by sequencing in a study of neurological immune-mediated disorders. Each CDR3 protein is one row after TCRdb ran MiXCR on the 5' RACE reads. Altogether tens of thousands of distinct CDR3 sequences are present, 17% being singletons, with the ten largest covering 15% to 19%. This clonotype was detected ten times or more. The CDR3 covers 15 residues. With 4 bases removed from V and 5 bases from J, the gap between germline ends came to 18 bases. CDR1 is SGHDT, CDR2 YYEEEE, per germline. What was sequenced was PBMCs. V gene TRBV5-6 combines with J gene TRBJ2-5; perhaps TRBD2 as D (6 bases). This receptor was taken from a woman aged 40 to 50 in good health. CDR3 sequence: CASSRAGTEGETQYF. CDR3 in DNA: TGTGCCAGCAGCCGGGCCGGGACTGAGGGGGAGACCCAGTACTTC.